The 10 T cell receptor beta chains given below trace back to one sample, sequenced in a study of blood T cell repertoires in COVID-19. The table came from immunoSEQ multiplex PCR; TCRdb's copy has only in-frame clones and leaves some out. The repertoire holds 90,000 or so clones, with about 82% as singletons. The sample consisted of peripheral blood. The source of these receptors is a man aged 45-60 years with active COVID-19.

The chain combines TRBV7-8 with TRBJ2-5; 9 bases align to TRBD1. From germline, CDR1 is SGHVS and CDR2 FQNEAQ. This CDR3 spans 15 amino acids. The ends lost 4 bases at V and 8 bases at J; junction bases unmatched: 11. The CDR3 loop is CASSSSGQGTFTQYF. CDR3 DNA sequence: TGTGCCAGCAGCTCCTCGGGACAGGGAACCTTCACCCAGTACTTC.

The chain has TRBV5-1 and TRBJ2-7; 7 bases fit TRBD2. Germline V lookup: CDR1 SGHRS, CDR2 YFSETQ. The CDR3 length is 14 residues. V was clipped by 5 bases and J by 5 bases; unmatched bases: 10. The CDR3: CASSSGTAGDEQYF. CDR3 DNA: TGCGCCAGCAGTTCTGGGACGGCGGGGGACGAGCAGTACTTC.

The genes are TRBV7-2 and TRBJ1-5, with 7 bases fitting TRBD1. The CDR3 is 15 residues long. Germline V gene lookup returns CDR1 SGHTA and CDR2 FQGNSA. Germline trimming cut 3 bases from V and 2 bases from J; bases unmatched to any gene: 4. The CDR3 spells CASSFTTGGNQPQHF. Written as DNA, the CDR3 is TGTGCCAGCAGCTTCACAACAGGGGGCAATCAGCCCCAGCATTTT.

The chain recombines TRBV5-4 with TRBJ1-2; 7 positions agree with TRBD1. V shed 3 bases and J 3 bases; nucleotides not matched to a gene: 2. This CDR3 is 13 amino acids long. Germline V CDR1 and CDR2: SGHNT, YYREEE (reference sequence). The CDR3 here is CASSSGGHYGYTF. CDR3 DNA sequence: TGTGCCAGCAGCTCAGGGGGGCACTATGGCTACACCTTC.

The chain has TRBV18 and TRBJ2-3; 11 bases are shared with TRBD2. J gave up 7 bases and V 2 bases, and 8 bases lay outside the gene matches. Germline CDR1 KGHSH, CDR2 LQKENI. This CDR3 has 16 residues. CDR3 nucleotides: TGTGCCAGCTCACCAGCTGTTACTAGCGGGGGTCATACGCAGTATTTT. Translated: CASSPAVTSGGHTQYF.

The table lists this clone with a count of one. The chain links TRBV2 to TRBJ1-1; D is undetermined. V was shortened by 4 bases and J by 4 bases, with 7 bases between the two germline ends. Germline CDR1 reads SNHLY; CDR2 reads FYNNEI. The length of the CDR3 is 12 residues. DNA for the CDR3: TGTGCCAGCAGTGGGAGCATCACTGAAGCTTTCTTT. It translates to CASSGSITEAFF.

This clone was detected only once. The chain links TRBV19 to TRBJ1-2; D possibly corresponds to TRBD1 (6 bases). CDR1 is LNHDA and CDR2 is SQIVND in the germline V gene (reference sequence). Trimming removed 3 bases from V and 8 bases from J, with 19 bases in between. CDR3 length: 15 amino acids. In DNA, the CDR3 is TGTGCCAGTAGTATTGGGTGGCTACAGGGTTACGGCTACACCTTC. This translates into CASSIGWLQGYGYTF. Full variable domain (missing parts from reference TRBV19 and TRBJ1-2): DGGITQSPKYLFRKEGQNVTLSCEQNLNHDAMYWYRQDPGQGLRLIYYSQIVNDFQKGDIAEGYSVSREKKESFPLTVTSAQKNPTAFYLCASSIGWLQGYGYTFGSGTRLTVV.

The chain couples TRBV5-1 to TRBJ1-4; tentative D call: TRBD1 (5 bases). This CDR3 has 14 amino acids. Germline CDR1 SGHRS, CDR2 YFSETQ. Deletions cut 4 bases from V and 6 bases from J, with 13 bases between. This CDR3 is CASSPRGPDEKLFF. The CDR3 DNA follows: TGCGCCAGCAGCCCGCGGGGACCTGATGAAAAACTGTTTTTT.

This chain joins TRBV2 and TRBJ2-1; D possibly corresponds to TRBD2 (6 bases). Germline lookup yields CDR1 SNHLY and CDR2 FYNNEI. V was trimmed by 5 bases and J by 9 bases, leaving 8 bases between them. This CDR3 region has 11 residues. CDR3 nucleotide sequence: TGTGCCAGCAGTTTCGGGGGTGAGCAGTTCTTC. Amino acid sequence: CASSFGGEQFF.

This chain connects TRBV7-3 to TRBJ2-1; 7 nucleotides agree with TRBD2. V was pared by 2 bases and J by 9 bases, with 4 bases of the junction left unmatched. Germline V gene sequence: CDR1 SGHTA, CDR2 FQGTGA. The CDR3 sequence is 13 residues long. CDR3 amino acids: CASSLGAGVEQFF. CDR3 nucleotides: TGTGCCAGCAGCTTAGGGGCGGGGGTTGAGCAGTTCTTC.